Listed below are T cell receptor beta chains from one sample, sequenced in a study of control samples from healthy donors and cancer patients. Sequencing was performed with immunoSEQ multiplex PCR; in TCRdb, only in-frame clones are kept and a portion is missing. Among about 140,000 clones listed, about 91% were seen once. Sequenced: blood. The source of these receptors is a man aged 18 to 29 in good health. Each CDR3 is given with its conserved first and last residue. A D gene is named only where the DNA matches it firmly. Clone size is not always given. Where it is, it says once, few, many or a class for expanded clones.

d_gene,len,j_gene,abundance,v_gene,CDR3nt,CDR3aa
NA,19,TRBJ2-1,NA,TRBV21-1,TGTGCCAGCAGCCTAAAGCCCCCTAGGGGACAGGGGCTACTGGTAACGCAGTTCTTC,CASSLKPPRGQGLLVTQFF
NA,10,TRBJ1-1,NA,TRBV19,TGTGCCAGTAGAGACAGGGAAGCTTTCTTT,CASRDREAFF
TRBD2,17,TRBJ2-2,medium-sized,TRBV5-5,TGTGCCAGCAGCTTGTCCGGGACTAGCAGGGCAACCGGGGAGCTGTTTTTT,CASSLSGTSRATGELFF
TRBD2,20,TRBJ2-2,NA,TRBV13,TGTGCCAGCAGCTTAGGCCAGACTAGCGGGGAACACGCGAACACCGGGGAGCTGTTTTTT,CASSLGQTSGEHANTGELFF
NA,14,TRBJ1-1,NA,TRBV6-5,TGTGCCAGCAGTAATACAGGGATGAACACTGAAGCTTTCTTT,CASSNTGMNTEAFF
TRBD1,12,TRBJ2-1,NA,TRBV30,TGTGCCTGGAGTTACACAGGGGATGAGCAGTTCTTC,CAWSYTGDEQFF
TRBD1,14,TRBJ2-7,NA,TRBV19,TGTGCCAGCCGGACAGGACTTAACTCCTACGAGCAGTACTTC,CASRTGLNSYEQYF
NA,14,TRBJ1-6,NA,TRBV28,TGTGCCAGCAGTTCCCTAGATAGTGATTCACCCCTCCACTTT,CASSSLDSDSPLHF
NA,15,TRBJ1-2,once,TRBV19,TGTGCCAGTAGTATAGATTACAGAGAAATTTATGGCTACACCTTC,CASSIDYREIYGYTF
NA,16,TRBJ2-5,NA,TRBV11-2,TGTGCCAGCAGCTTTCCGGCCTTAGGGGTCGAGGAGACCCAGTACTTC,CASSFPALGVEETQYF
TRBD1,16,TRBJ2-2,NA,TRBV27,TGTGCCAGCAGTTTATTTGAGGGGGCAGGATCCGGGGAGCTGTTTTTT,CASSLFEGAGSGELFF
NA,13,TRBJ2-7,NA,TRBV6-5,TGTGCCAGCAGATGGGGACCGACCTACGAGCAGTACTTC,CASRWGPTYEQYF
NA,13,TRBJ1-5,NA,TRBV19,TGTGCCAGTAGTATAGGTACAGTTCAGCCCCAGCATTTT,CASSIGTVQPQHF
TRBD2,17,TRBJ2-3,NA,TRBV18,TGTGCCAGCTCACTGGGACTAGCGGGGGGGCCAGCAGATACGCAGTATTTT,CASSLGLAGGPADTQYF